The T cell receptor (beta chain) described here comes from a study of control samples from healthy donors and cancer patients. Assay used: immunoSEQ multiplex PCR; TCRdb lists only in-frame clones, some missing. The sample shows some 120,000 clones, 80% to 90% of them seen only once. The V segment lost 3 bases and the J segment 3 bases; nucleotides outside the gene matches: 8. The CDR3 runs to 15 residues. CDR1 is MGHRA and CDR2 is YSYEKL in the germline V gene. The receptor comes from a woman aged 45 to 65 with colorectal cancer. Sequenced input: PBMCs. The chain recombines TRBV4-1 with TRBJ2-7; TRBD2 agrees at 7 bases. In nucleotides, the CDR3 is TGCGCCAGCAGCCAGGGGAGCGGGGCCAGCTACGAGCAGTACTTC. It codes for CASSQGSGASYEQYF.